These 17 T cell receptor beta chains share one sample of origin, sequenced in a study of vaccination and CD4 T cells after COVID-19. Sequencing of DNA taken from cultured CD4+ T cells relied on the Oncomine TCR Beta short-read assay. MiXCR, applied by TCRdb to the PCR reads, yields one record per CDR3 protein. Of some 25,000 distinct CDR3 sequences in the sample, approximately 28% were seen once. For these TCRs, the target antigens are not known. The time point is: late sampling 161 to 241 days after vaccination in a few convalescent patients. Treatment specified: roughly nine-day PBMC culture with coronavirus spike peptide pools or control peptides (ViraFEST assay). The sequences come from CD4+ T cells from blood, cultured in vitro, collected about 7 months after SARS-CoV-2 vaccination. The source is a human donor who had recovered from COVID-19.

The chain couples TRBV12-3 or TRBV12-4 to TRBJ1-1; TRBD1 aligns across 8 bases. The CDR3 is made up of 13 amino acids. V was clipped by 6 bases and J by 1 base; unmatched bases: 1. The CDR3 sequence: CASRDRANTEAFF. Here the CDR3 DNA reads TGTGCCAGCAGGGACAGGGCGAACACTGAAGCTTTCTTT.

This clonotype is medium-sized (0.01 to 0.1%) within its sample. The chain recombines TRBV20-1 with TRBJ2-7, with 7 bases aligning to TRBD1. This CDR3 has 16 amino acids. J gave up 3 bases and V 4 bases, and 15 bases lay outside the gene matches. Germline V gene lookup returns CDR1 DFQATT and CDR2 SNEGSKA (reference sequence). The CDR3 DNA reads TGCAGTGCTAATTTCAGGGGGACAGCGAAACACTACGAGCAGTACTTC. Its protein product is CSANFRGTAKHYEQYF.

The V and J genes are TRBV27 and TRBJ1-4; 11 bases are shared with TRBD1. Germline CDR1 MNHEY, CDR2 SMNVEV (reference sequence). V lost 5 bases and J lost 2; bases outside the gene matches: 7. The CDR3 has 17 amino acids. This chain's CDR3 is CASSPDRGHYTNEKLFF. The CDR3 nucleotides read TGTGCCAGCAGTCCGGACAGGGGGCATTATACTAATGAAAAACTGTTTTTT.

This CDR3 is CSVTTRGQETQYF. The CDR3 DNA sequence: TGCAGCGTGACCACTAGGGGGCAAGAGACCCAGTACTTC. The chain combines TRBV29-1 with TRBJ2-5; possible D gene TRBD1, 6 bases. V lost 6 bases and J lost 2, with 13 bases in between. The CDR3 contains 13 residues. Germline lookup yields CDR1 SQVTM and CDR2 ANQGSEA.

The table lists this clonotype with many counts. The genes are TRBV6-5 and TRBJ2-5; D is unresolved. Trimming cost V 0 bases and J 5 bases, with 4 bases left between them. CDR3 length: 12 residues. Per the germline V gene, CDR1 is MNHEY and CDR2 is SVGAGI. CDR3: CASSYSSETQYF. CDR3 in DNA: TGTGCCAGCAGTTACTCTTCCGAGACCCAGTACTTC.

This clonotype turned up a few times. The rearrangement uses TRBV28 and TRBJ1-2; weak D call: TRBD1 (5 bases). The CDR3 extends over 13 amino acids. Germline loops: CDR1 MDHEN, CDR2 SYDVKM. Trimming pared 6 bases from V and 8 bases from J, leaving 16 bases between. The CDR3: CASSLQARSGYTF. In nucleotides, the CDR3 is TGTGCCAGCAGCCTACAGGCGAGGAGCGGCTACACCTTC.

This clonotype has more than one count but fewer than ten. V usage is TRBV28 and J usage is TRBJ2-1; TRBD2 agrees at 9 bases. CDR3 length: 15 amino acids. CDR1 MDHEN and CDR2 SYDVKM come from the germline V gene. The V gene end was trimmed by 6 bases and the J gene end by 13 bases; junction bases not matched to a gene: 16. CDR3 sequence reads: CASRAEGLAWLAQFF. The CDR3 DNA is TGTGCCAGCAGGGCGGAGGGACTAGCTTGGTTGGCACAGTTCTTC.

The V call is TRBV19, the J call TRBJ1-6; D is unclear. The CDR3 contains 14 residues. Trimming left V 1 base short and J 7 bases short, with 8 bases between. Germline V CDR1 and CDR2: LNHDA, SQIVND (reference sequence). The CDR3 reads CASSIALGNSPLHF. CDR3 DNA sequence: TGTGCCAGTAGTATAGCGCTTGGAAATTCACCCCTCCACTTT.

V is TRBV18 and J is TRBJ2-1, with D maybe TRBD1 (5 bases). Germline V lookup: CDR1 KGHSH, CDR2 LQKENI. V shed 3 bases and J shed 8 bases, with 11 bases lying between them. This CDR3 is 13 amino acids long. The CDR3 is CASSPQGSHEQFF. CDR3 coding DNA: TGTGCCAGCTCACCGCAGGGTAGTCATGAGCAGTTCTTC.

The chain links TRBV7-3 to TRBJ2-3, with D possibly being TRBD1 or TRBD2 (6 bases each). Germline CDR1 reads SGHTA; CDR2 reads FQGTGA. Trimming left V 0 bases short and J 1 base short, with 23 bases between. The CDR3 runs to 20 residues. As DNA, the CDR3 is TGTGCCAGCAGCTTAACTAGTTCGGCGGGACAATTCGTCCGCACAGATACGCAGTATTTT. It specifies CASSLTSSAGQFVRTDTQYF.

With respect to this clonotype: At one boundary the junction diverges from the germline segment, which might be a read error. This chain uses TRBV7-9 with TRBJ2-4; a possible D gene is TRBD2 (6 bases). CDR1 is SEHNR and CDR2 is FQNEAQ in the germline V gene (reference sequence). The CDR3 runs 14 residues. CDR3 nucleotide sequence: TGTGCCAGCAGCTTACCGGGAGCCATAAACATTCAGTACTTC. Translated: CASSLPGAINIQYF.

The V call is TRBV7-2, the J call TRBJ2-2; 7 bases align to TRBD2. V was clipped by 3 bases and J by 5 bases; unmatched bases: 6. The CDR3 has 15 residues. CDR1 is SGHTA and CDR2 is FQGNSA in the germline V gene. Written as DNA, the CDR3 is TGTGCCAGCAGCTTGGCGGGAGTGAGGACCGGGGAGCTGTTTTTT. Its protein product is CASSLAGVRTGELFF.

The J gene is TRBJ2-7, the V gene TRBV28; maybe TRBD1 (6 bases). V was trimmed by 6 bases and J by 3 bases, leaving 12 bases between them. CDR3 length equals 13 residues. The germline V gene has CDR1 MDHEN and CDR2 SYDVKM. The DNA for the CDR3 is TGTGCCAGCAGGCGTACAGGGAACTACGAGCAGTACTTC. This encodes CASRRTGNYEQYF.

The sample holds a few counts of this clonotype. The V and J genes are TRBV28 and TRBJ2-7, with TRBD2 matching 10 bases. CDR1 and CDR2 from the germline V gene are MDHEN and SYDVKM. This CDR3 spans 16 amino acids. The J segment lost 1 base and the V segment lost 4 bases, leaving 7 bases of the junction unmatched. CDR3 sequence (DNA): TGTGCCAGCAGTTCCACGCTAGCGGGAGCATCCTACGAGCAGTACTTC. Residues: CASSSTLAGASYEQYF.

The chain couples TRBV6-1 to TRBJ1-5; D is unresolved. Per germline, CDR1 MNHNS and CDR2 SASEGT. V lost 5 bases and J lost 7, with 15 bases in between. The CDR3 has 14 residues. The CDR3 loop reads CASSPPLLNQPQHF. DNA for the CDR3: TGTGCCAGCAGTCCTCCTCTACTTAACCAGCCCCAGCATTTT.

The rearrangement joins TRBV20-1 to TRBJ2-2; 10 nucleotides align to TRBD2. Germline CDR1 reads DFQATT; CDR2 reads SNEGSKA (reference sequence). J gave up 7 bases and V 6 bases, and 14 bases lay outside the gene matches. CDR3 length: 16 amino acids. DNA of the CDR3: TGCAGTGCCATCCCTCCGGGACTAGCGTCTGTCGGGGAGCTGTTTTTT. Its translation is CSAIPPGLASVGELFF.

This clonotype rates as medium-sized. V gene TRBV20-1 combines with J gene TRBJ2-7; a weak D match, TRBD2 (5 bases). CDR3 length equals 14 residues. V dropped 6 bases and J dropped 1 base, with 16 bases sitting between them. Germline lookup yields CDR1 DFQATT and CDR2 SNEGSKA (reference sequence). The chain's CDR3 is CSAPASGGSYEQYF. The CDR3 region has the DNA TGCAGTGCCCCCGCGAGCGGAGGTTCCTACGAGCAGTACTTC.